The 14 T cell receptor beta chains given below trace back to one sample, sequenced in a study of identical twins. Each CDR3 protein gets one entry after TCRdb re-called the 5' RACE reads with MiXCR. The sample consists of some 710,000 distinct CDR3 sequences, over 5% of them appearing once. Sequencing was done on a sample of naive T cells sorted from blood. These receptors all stem from a young man in good health.

This chain uses TRBV5-1 with TRBJ2-5; 8 bases are shared with TRBD1. V shed 4 bases and J 4 bases; nucleotides not matched to a gene: 9. Germline loops: CDR1 SGHRS, CDR2 YFSETQ. CDR3 size: 15 residues. The CDR3 loop is CASSPTGVRRETQYF. The CDR3 region has the DNA TGCGCCAGCAGCCCGACAGGGGTCCGGAGAGAGACCCAGTACTTC.

This clonotype was recorded many times. The gene calls are TRBV12-3 or TRBV12-4 and TRBJ1-1; D might be TRBD1 (5 bases). The CDR3 has 16 residues. V lost 6 bases and J 4 bases, leaving 21 bases between the germline ends. CDR3: CASSRDRIQGSTEAFF. CDR3 DNA: TGTGCCAGCAGCCGGGACCGTATCCAAGGGAGCACTGAAGCTTTCTTT.

This clonotype appeared a few times. This chain joins TRBV5-1 and TRBJ2-6; TRBD1 aligns across 8 bases. The germline V gene encodes CDR1 SGHRS and CDR2 YFSETQ. The CDR3 totals 17 residues. Trimming cost V 4 bases and J 0 bases; bases outside gene matches: 6. The CDR3 DNA reads TGCGCCAGCAGCGGGGACAGGCGCTCCTCTGGGGCCAACGTCCTGACTTTC. This encodes CASSGDRRSSGANVLTF.

In its sample, this clonotype was seen many times. The chain joins TRBV5-1 to TRBJ2-7; 9 nucleotides match TRBD1. CDR1 and CDR2 from the germline V gene are SGHRS and YFSETQ. The CDR3 runs 14 residues. With 6 bases clipped from V and 3 bases from J, the junction kept 7 bases outside the gene matches. CDR3 sequence: CASTGQGPYYEQYV. For the CDR3, the DNA is TGCGCCAGCACCGGACAGGGGCCCTACTACGAGCAGTACGTC.

This clonotype was found many times. In nucleotides, the CDR3 is TGTGCCACCAGTGATAGGACAGGGGGCGGTTACAATGAGCAGTTCTTC. It encodes CATSDRTGGGYNEQFF. The chain carries TRBV24-1 and TRBJ2-1, with 11 bases lining up with TRBD1. This CDR3 region has 16 residues. Trimming took 3 bases from V and 4 from J; bases not matched to a gene: 4. CDR1 and CDR2 (germline): KGHDR, SFDVKD.

In this sample, this clonotype turned up a few times. The chain is built from TRBV12-3 or TRBV12-4 and TRBJ2-1; D remains unclear. V shed 3 bases and J shed 9 bases, with 12 bases lying between them. This CDR3 is built from 13 residues. CDR3 protein: CASSLSADGEQFF. For the CDR3, the DNA is TGTGCCAGCAGTTTGTCGGCGGATGGTGAGCAGTTCTTC.

This clonotype was found many times. The gene calls are TRBV20-1 and TRBJ2-4; 8 bases agree with TRBD1. The junction had 10 bases not matched to a gene; V was cut back by 3 bases and J by 3 bases. CDR1 and CDR2 (germline): DFQATT, SNEGSKA (reference sequence). CDR3 length: 16 amino acids. Here the CDR3 reads CSARGATGVDKNIQYF. As DNA, the CDR3 is TGCAGTGCTAGGGGAGCGACAGGGGTTGACAAAAACATTCAGTACTTC.

This clonotype came up a few times. This chain links TRBV18 with TRBJ2-7; 9 bases agree with TRBD1. J gave up 6 bases and V 2 bases, and 5 bases lay outside the gene matches. The CDR3 runs 14 residues. In germline, CDR1 is KGHSH, CDR2 LQKENI. The CDR3 sequence is CASSPGTGLREQYV. The DNA for the CDR3 is TGTGCCAGCTCACCAGGGACAGGGCTTCGCGAGCAGTACGTC.

This clonotype was seen at least ten times. This chain connects TRBV20-1 to TRBJ2-1; 16 bases are shared with TRBD2. The CDR3 extends over 19 amino acids. Germline V gives CDR1 DFQATT, CDR2 SNEGSKA (reference sequence). V dropped 6 bases and J dropped 0; count of bases not matched to a gene: 11. CDR3: CSAGSPGTSGRGSYNEQFF. CDR3 nucleotide sequence: TGCAGTGCGGGGAGTCCCGGGACTAGCGGGAGGGGCTCCTACAATGAGCAGTTCTTC.

This clonotype came up many times. The chain combines TRBV20-1 with TRBJ2-7, with 13 bases fitting TRBD2. V trimming: 3 bases; J trimming: 5 bases; junction bases outside the gene matches: 7. In germline, CDR1 is DFQATT, CDR2 SNEGSKA (reference sequence). The CDR3 runs 15 residues. CDR3 region: CSARAGLAGVDEQYF. For the CDR3, the DNA is TGCAGTGCTAGGGCCGGACTAGCGGGAGTGGACGAGCAGTACTTC.

This chain connects TRBV12-3 or TRBV12-4 to TRBJ1-5; D ambiguous. The CDR3 is 14 residues long. Trimming pared 1 base from V and 7 bases from J, leaving 11 bases between. The CDR3: CASSLGVSRQPQHF. In DNA, the CDR3 is TGTGCCAGCAGTTTAGGGGTCAGTAGGCAGCCCCAGCATTTT.

This clonotype was picked up many times. The V call is TRBV29-1, the J call TRBJ2-1, with a weak D call TRBD2 (6 bases). The CDR3 loop spans 12 amino acids. V was trimmed by 3 bases and J by 15 bases, leaving 18 bases between them. The germline CDR1 and CDR2 sequences are SQVTM and ANQGSEA. CDR3 DNA: TGCAGCGTTGAGCTAGGGCGGGGAGTCCGGTTCTTC. This encodes CSVELGRGVRFF.

The V and J genes are TRBV12-3 or TRBV12-4 and TRBJ2-3; possible D gene TRBD2, 5 bases. This CDR3 is built from 20 residues. Trimming shortened V by 3 bases and J by 0 bases, and 25 bases separated the two germline ends. This CDR3 is CASSFSVGLRIPSSTDTQYF. Written as DNA, the CDR3 is TGTGCCAGCAGTTTTTCGGTAGGACTCCGGATTCCTTCTAGCACAGATACGCAGTATTTT.

This clonotype came up a few times. The chain recombines TRBV7-9 with TRBJ2-5; no firm D call. With 4 bases removed from V and 2 bases from J, the gap between germline ends came to 8 bases. Germline CDR1 SEHNR, CDR2 FQNEAQ (reference sequence). This CDR3 comprises 13 residues. Here the CDR3 DNA reads TGTGCCAGCAGCTGGTGGCAGCAAGAGACCCAGTACTTC. Translated, it gives CASSWWQQETQYF.